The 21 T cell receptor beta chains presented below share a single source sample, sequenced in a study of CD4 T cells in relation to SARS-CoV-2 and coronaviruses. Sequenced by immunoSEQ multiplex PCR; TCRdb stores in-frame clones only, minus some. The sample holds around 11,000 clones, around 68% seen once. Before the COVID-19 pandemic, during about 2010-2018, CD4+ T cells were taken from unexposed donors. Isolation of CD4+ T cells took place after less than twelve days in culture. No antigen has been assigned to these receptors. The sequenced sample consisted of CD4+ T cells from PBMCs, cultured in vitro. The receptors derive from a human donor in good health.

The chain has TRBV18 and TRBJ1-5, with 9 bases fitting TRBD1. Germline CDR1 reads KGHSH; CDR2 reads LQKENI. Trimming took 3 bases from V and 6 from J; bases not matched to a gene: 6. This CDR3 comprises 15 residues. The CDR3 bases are TGTGCCAGCTCACCGATGGGACAGGGAGGTCAGCCCCAGCATTTT. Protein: CASSPMGQGGQPQHF.

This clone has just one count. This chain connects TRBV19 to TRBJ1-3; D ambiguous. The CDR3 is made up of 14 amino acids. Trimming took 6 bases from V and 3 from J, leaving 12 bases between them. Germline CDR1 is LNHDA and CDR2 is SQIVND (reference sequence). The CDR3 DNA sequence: TGTGCCAGTAGCTCTTGGGAAGATGGAAACACCATATATTTT. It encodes CASSSWEDGNTIYF.

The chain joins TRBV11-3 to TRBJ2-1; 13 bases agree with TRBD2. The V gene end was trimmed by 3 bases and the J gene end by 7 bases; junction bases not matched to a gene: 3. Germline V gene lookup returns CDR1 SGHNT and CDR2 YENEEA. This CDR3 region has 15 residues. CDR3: CASSLGLAGSNEQFF. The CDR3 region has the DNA TGTGCCAGCAGCTTGGGACTAGCGGGGAGTAATGAGCAGTTCTTC.

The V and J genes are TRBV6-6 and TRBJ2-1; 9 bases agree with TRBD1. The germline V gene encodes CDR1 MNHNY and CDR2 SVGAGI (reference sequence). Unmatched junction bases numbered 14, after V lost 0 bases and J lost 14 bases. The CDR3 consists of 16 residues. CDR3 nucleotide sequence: TGTGCCAGCAGTTACTCCGGGGGACTACAGGGGGCCTTGGAGTTCTTC. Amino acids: CASSYSGGLQGALEFF.

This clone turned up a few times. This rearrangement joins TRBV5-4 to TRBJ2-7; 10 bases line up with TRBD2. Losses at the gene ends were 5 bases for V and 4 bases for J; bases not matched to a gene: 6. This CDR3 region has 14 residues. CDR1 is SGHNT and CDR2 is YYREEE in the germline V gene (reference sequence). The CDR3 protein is CASRPGTSVYEQYF. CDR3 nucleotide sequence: TGTGCCAGCAGACCCGGGACTAGCGTTTACGAGCAGTACTTC. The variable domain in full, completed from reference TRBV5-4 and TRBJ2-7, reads ETGVTQSPTHLIKTRGQQVTLRCSSQSGHNTVSWYQQALGQGPQFIFQYYREEENGRGNFPPRFSGLQFPNYSSELNVNALELDDSALYLCASRPGTSVYEQYFGPGTRLTVT.

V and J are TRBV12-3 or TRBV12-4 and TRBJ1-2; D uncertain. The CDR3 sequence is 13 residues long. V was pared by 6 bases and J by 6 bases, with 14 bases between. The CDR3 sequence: CASSLRIENGYTF. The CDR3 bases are TGTGCCAGCAGCCTCAGGATAGAGAATGGCTACACCTTC.

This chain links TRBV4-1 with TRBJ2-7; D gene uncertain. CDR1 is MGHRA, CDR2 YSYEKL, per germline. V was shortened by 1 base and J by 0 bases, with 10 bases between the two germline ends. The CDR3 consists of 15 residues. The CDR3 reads CASSQAHFSSYEQYF. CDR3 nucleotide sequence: TGCGCCAGCAGCCAAGCTCACTTTAGCTCCTACGAGCAGTACTTC.

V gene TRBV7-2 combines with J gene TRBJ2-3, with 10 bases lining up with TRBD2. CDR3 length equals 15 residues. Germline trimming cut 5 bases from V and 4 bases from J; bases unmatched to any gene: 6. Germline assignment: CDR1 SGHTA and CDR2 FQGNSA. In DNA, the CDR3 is TGTGCCAGCAGCGTCCTAGCGGGGGTTGCAGATACGCAGTATTTT. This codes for CASSVLAGVADTQYF.

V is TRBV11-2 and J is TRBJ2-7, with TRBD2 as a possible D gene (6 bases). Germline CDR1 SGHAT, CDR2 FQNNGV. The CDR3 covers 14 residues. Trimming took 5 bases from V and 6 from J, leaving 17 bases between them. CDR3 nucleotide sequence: TGTGCCAGCAGCCCATCGGGATACGGGGGCGAGCAGTACTTC. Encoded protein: CASSPSGYGGEQYF.

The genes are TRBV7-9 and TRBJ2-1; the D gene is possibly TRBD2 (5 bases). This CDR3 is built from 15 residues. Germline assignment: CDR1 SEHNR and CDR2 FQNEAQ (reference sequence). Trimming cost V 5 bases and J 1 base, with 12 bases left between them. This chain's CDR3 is CASSQPGSSYNEQFF. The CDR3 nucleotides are TGTGCCAGCAGCCAACCGGGGTCTTCCTACAATGAGCAGTTCTTC.

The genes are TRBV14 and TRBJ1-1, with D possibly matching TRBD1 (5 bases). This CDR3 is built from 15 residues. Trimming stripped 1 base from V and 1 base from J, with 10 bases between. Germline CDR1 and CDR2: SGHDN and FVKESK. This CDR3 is CASSQGRQPNTEAFF. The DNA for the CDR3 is TGTGCCAGCAGCCAAGGACGACAGCCGAACACTGAAGCTTTCTTT.

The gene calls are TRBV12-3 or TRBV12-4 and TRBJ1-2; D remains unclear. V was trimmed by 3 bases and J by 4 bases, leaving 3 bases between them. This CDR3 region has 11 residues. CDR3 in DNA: TGTGCCAGCAGTTTCTCCTATGGCTACACCTTC. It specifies CASSFSYGYTF.

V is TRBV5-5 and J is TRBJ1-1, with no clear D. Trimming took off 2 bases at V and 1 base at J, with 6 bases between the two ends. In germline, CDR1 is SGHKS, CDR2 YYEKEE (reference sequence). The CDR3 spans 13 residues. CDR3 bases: TGTGCCAGCAGCTTTGGCGCGAACACTGAAGCTTTCTTT. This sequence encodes CASSFGANTEAFF.

CDR3 nucleotides: TGTGCCAGCAGTACCCAGGGGAATCAGCCCCAGCATTTT. Translating gives CASSTQGNQPQHF. The chain recombines TRBV6-5 with TRBJ1-5; possible D gene TRBD1, 6 bases. CDR1 and CDR2 from the germline V gene are MNHEY and SVGAGI. The length of the CDR3 is 13 residues. Trimming removed 5 bases at V and 4 bases at J, with 9 bases between.

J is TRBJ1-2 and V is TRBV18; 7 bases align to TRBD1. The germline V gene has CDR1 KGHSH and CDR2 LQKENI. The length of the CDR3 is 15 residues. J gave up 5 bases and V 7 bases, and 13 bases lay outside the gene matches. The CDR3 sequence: CASLNGAGTVYGYTF. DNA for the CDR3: TGTGCCAGCTTAAACGGGGCCGGGACAGTATATGGCTACACCTTC.

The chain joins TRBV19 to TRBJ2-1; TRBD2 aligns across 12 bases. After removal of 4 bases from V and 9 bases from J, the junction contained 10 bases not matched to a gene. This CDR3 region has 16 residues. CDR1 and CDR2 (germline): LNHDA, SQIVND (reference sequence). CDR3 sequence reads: CASSKPSGGAPSEQFF. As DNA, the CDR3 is TGTGCCAGTAGTAAACCTAGCGGGGGGGCTCCGAGTGAGCAGTTCTTC.

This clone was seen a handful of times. The CDR3 region is CASSETGDEQYF. The CDR3 DNA is TGTGCCAGCAGCGAAACCGGGGACGAGCAGTACTTC. The chain couples TRBV7-9 to TRBJ2-7; D is perhaps TRBD2 (5 bases). CDR1 is SEHNR and CDR2 is FQNEAQ in the germline V gene (reference sequence). V lost 5 bases, J lost 5 bases, and 10 bases lay in between. The CDR3 contains 12 residues. The full variable domain, its missing parts supplied by reference TRBV7-9 and TRBJ2-7, is DTGVSQNPRHKITKRGQNVTFRCDPISEHNRLYWYRQTLGQGPEFLTYFQNEAQLEKSRLLSDRFSAERPKGSFSTLEIQRTEQGDSAMYLCASSETGDEQYFGPGTRLTVT.

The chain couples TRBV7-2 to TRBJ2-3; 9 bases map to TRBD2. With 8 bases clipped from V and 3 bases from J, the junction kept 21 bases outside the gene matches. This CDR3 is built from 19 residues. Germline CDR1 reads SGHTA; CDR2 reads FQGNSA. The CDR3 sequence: CASSPTSRNLAGRTDTQYF. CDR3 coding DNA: TGTGCCAGCTCCCCTACCAGCCGGAACCTAGCGGGAAGGACAGATACGCAGTATTTT.

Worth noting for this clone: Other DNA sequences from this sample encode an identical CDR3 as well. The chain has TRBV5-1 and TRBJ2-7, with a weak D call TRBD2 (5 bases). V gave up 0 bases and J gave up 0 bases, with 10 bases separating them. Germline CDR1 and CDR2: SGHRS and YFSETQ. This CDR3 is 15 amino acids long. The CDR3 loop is CASSLAPGSSYEQYF. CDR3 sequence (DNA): TGCGCCAGCAGCTTGGCCCCGGGGAGCTCCTACGAGCAGTACTTC.

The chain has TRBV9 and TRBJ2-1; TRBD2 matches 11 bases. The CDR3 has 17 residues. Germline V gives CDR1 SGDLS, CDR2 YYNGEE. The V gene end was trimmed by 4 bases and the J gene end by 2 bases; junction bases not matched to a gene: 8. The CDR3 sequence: CASSLQGSGGAYNEQFF. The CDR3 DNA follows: TGTGCCAGCAGCCTCCAAGGTAGCGGGGGGGCCTACAATGAGCAGTTCTTC.

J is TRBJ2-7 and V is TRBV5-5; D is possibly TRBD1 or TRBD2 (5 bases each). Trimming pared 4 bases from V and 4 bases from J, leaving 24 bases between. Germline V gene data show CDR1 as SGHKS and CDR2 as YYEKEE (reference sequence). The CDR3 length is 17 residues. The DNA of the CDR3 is TGTGCCAGCAGCCTCGGGACCCACACCTCTCTGGATTACGAGCAGTACTTC. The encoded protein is CASSLGTHTSLDYEQYF.